One sample yielded the 8 T cell receptor beta chains listed below, sequenced in a study of blood T cell repertoires in COVID-19 (dated by TCRdb to about 2020). The receptor library was made with the immunoSEQ multiplex PCR assay. TCRdb retrieved this table from immuneACCESS and kept in-frame rearrangements only. Not all clones are present; in checked studies, unresolved V genes account for under half, and no reason is known for the remainder. The sample table contains about 340,000 clones; only one count was recorded for around nine tenths of them. The ten top clones hold under 3.5% of the sample. Sequencing used peripheral blood. The receptors come from a woman younger than 30 who had recovered from COVID-19.

This chain uses TRBV5-5 with TRBJ1-3; D perhaps matches TRBD1 (5 bases). The V end lost 5 bases, the J end lost 1 base, and 16 bases lay between the germline ends. Germline V gives CDR1 SGHKS, CDR2 YYEKEE (reference sequence). CDR3 length equals 16 residues. The CDR3 spells CASSFSDRRSGNTIYF. CDR3 nucleotide sequence: TGTGCCAGCAGTTTTTCAGACAGAAGGTCTGGAAACACCATATATTTT.

The chain has TRBV6-5 and TRBJ2-7; TRBD1 aligns across 7 bases. The CDR3 spans 15 residues. V dropped 4 bases and J dropped 0; count of bases not matched to a gene: 6. Per the germline V gene, CDR1 is MNHEY and CDR2 is SVGAGI. The CDR3 is CASSSTGAISYEQYV. Here the CDR3 DNA reads TGTGCCAGCAGTTCCACAGGGGCCATCTCCTACGAGCAGTACGTC.

This clone was recorded a few times. The chain is built from TRBV3-1 (or the pseudogene TRBV3-2) and TRBJ1-1, with TRBD1 identical over 9 bases. Germline V CDR1 and CDR2: LGHDT, YNNKEL (reference sequence). The CDR3 sequence is 22 residues long. Unmatched junction bases numbered 23, after V lost 3 bases and J lost 0 bases. The CDR3 sequence: CASSHPIQRTQGARVLNTEAFF. In DNA form, the CDR3 reads TGTGCCAGCAGCCATCCTATCCAGCGGACACAGGGGGCGAGAGTCCTGAACACTGAAGCTTTCTTT.

The CDR3 sequence: CATSRALSGRTDTQYF. In DNA form, the CDR3 reads TGTGCCACCAGCAGGGCTCTTAGCGGGAGAACAGATACGCAGTATTTT. The J gene is TRBJ2-3, the V gene TRBV15; 9 bases fit TRBD2. The germline gives CDR1 LNHNV, CDR2 YYDKDF (reference sequence). CDR3 size: 16 residues. Unmatched junction bases numbered 7, after V lost 3 bases and J lost 3 bases.

The chain carries TRBV19 and TRBJ1-2, with D tentatively TRBD1 (5 bases). Germline CDR1 and CDR2: LNHDA and SQIVND (reference sequence). CDR3 length: 16 amino acids. Trimming pared 6 bases from V and 5 bases from J, leaving 22 bases between. The CDR3 DNA is TGTGCCAGTAGCCGCGACCTCCGGACCGGGGGGTATGGCTACACCTTC. Protein sequence: CASSRDLRTGGYGYTF. Variable domain in full (rest from reference TRBV19 and TRBJ1-2): DGGITQSPKYLFRKEGQNVTLSCEQNLNHDAMYWYRQDPGQGLRLIYYSQIVNDFQKGDIAEGYSVSREKKESFPLTVTSAQKNPTAFYLCASSRDLRTGGYGYTFGSGTRLTVV.

CDR3 in DNA: TGCGCCAGCAGCGTAACAGGGGTCCAACCCAACACTGAAGCTTTCTTT. Its protein is CASSVTGVQPNTEAFF. The chain combines TRBV5-1 with TRBJ1-1, with 7 bases lining up with TRBD1. CDR3 length: 16 residues. Germline V CDR1 and CDR2: SGHRS, YFSETQ. V lost 4 bases and J lost 2; bases outside the gene matches: 11.

The J gene is TRBJ2-7, the V gene TRBV10-1, with 11 bases matching TRBD2. The CDR3 spans 16 residues. With 10 bases clipped from V and 4 bases from J, the junction kept 15 bases outside the gene matches. Germline V CDR1 and CDR2: WNHNN, SYGVQD (reference sequence). Written as DNA, the CDR3 is TGCGCCACCCTGACTAGCGGGAAAGGCCCCTGGTACGAGCAGTACGTC. Translation gives CATLTSGKGPWYEQYV.

This rearrangement joins TRBV27 to TRBJ2-2; 10 bases agree with TRBD2. Germline CDR1 is MNHEY and CDR2 is SMNVEV (reference sequence). The CDR3 is made up of 16 amino acids. V lost 1 base, J lost 4 bases, and 3 bases stayed unmatched. The CDR3 sequence is CASSLWASGSTGELFF. As DNA, the CDR3 is TGTGCCAGCAGTTTATGGGCTAGCGGGAGCACCGGGGAGCTGTTTTTT.